Presented here are 10 T cell receptor beta chains from one specimen sequenced in a study of post-analysis software for immune sequencing data. Findings and limits, study-wide: Four to six TRBV segments appeared more often in patients than in controls, and TRBV5-6, TRBV5-1 and TRBV20-1 were among these.

Unique molecular identifiers tagged the TCR beta cDNA libraries. Each CDR3 protein is one row after TCRdb ran MiXCR on the PCR reads. The repertoire holds a few hundred thousand distinct CDR3 sequences, with 35% to 45% as singletons. These TCRs are of unknown antigen specificity. Sequencing input: blood. The receptors originated from a girl between 2 and 10 years old with multiple sclerosis.

This clonotype was counted a few times. V and J are TRBV5-6 and TRBJ1-2; D unclear. Between the trimmed V and J ends, which lost 0 bases and 3 bases, there was a span of 9 bases. Germline CDR1 reads SGHDT; CDR2 reads YYEEEE. The CDR3 extends over 14 amino acids. The CDR3 reads CASSLGRSYYGYTF. CDR3 coding DNA: TGTGCCAGCAGCTTGGGGCGGTCCTACTATGGCTACACCTTC.

This rearrangement joins TRBV4-2 to TRBJ1-4; the D gene is possibly TRBD1 (5 bases). Trimming shortened V by 2 bases and J by 2 bases, and 9 bases separated the two germline ends. This CDR3 contains 15 residues. Germline CDR1 and CDR2: LGHNA and YNFKEQ. The CDR3 reads CASSQLTDTNEKLFF. CDR3 nucleotide sequence: TGTGCCAGCAGCCAATTGACAGATACTAATGAAAAACTGTTTTTT.

This clonotype has a single count. The chain uses TRBV9 and TRBJ2-1, with D hard to call. With the DNA end fitting TRBJ2-7 better, the J assignment may be wrong. The CDR3 has 15 residues. Germline V gene lookup returns CDR1 SGDLS and CDR2 YYNGEE. In nucleotides, the CDR3 is TGTGCCAGCAGCCCTCTAGAGCAGGCTACGTACGAGCAGTACTTC. Amino acids: CASSPLEQATYEQYF.

This clonotype was counted only a few times. The chain uses TRBV9 and TRBJ1-1; D gene uncertain. This CDR3 is 16 amino acids long. Germline lookup yields CDR1 SGDLS and CDR2 YYNGEE. Trimming pared 0 bases from V and 1 base from J, leaving 13 bases between. The CDR3 coding sequence is TGTGCCAGCAGCGTAGGTAGGAGGACGGGGAACACTGAAGCTTTCTTT. It is translated as CASSVGRRTGNTEAFF.

The chain is built from TRBV24-1 and TRBJ2-5, with 7 bases lining up with TRBD1. From germline, CDR1 is KGHDR and CDR2 SFDVKD. The CDR3 spans 15 residues. J was trimmed by 3 bases and V by 1 base; bases with no gene match: 4. The CDR3 bases are TGTGCCACCAGTGATTTTAGCCAGGGGGAAGAGACCCAGTACTTC. Translation gives CATSDFSQGEETQYF.

The chain carries TRBV7-2 and TRBJ2-1, with unresolved D. This CDR3 is built from 14 residues. The germline V and J ends were trimmed by 1 base and 7 bases, with 11 bases remaining between them. Germline lookup yields CDR1 SGHTA and CDR2 FQGNSA. The CDR3 reads CASSLVMATNEQFF. The CDR3, as DNA: TGTGCCAGCAGCTTAGTTATGGCTACAAATGAGCAGTTCTTC.

The CDR3 protein is CASSLRGAGANVLTF. The CDR3 region has the DNA TGTGCCAGCAGTTTAAGGGGTGCGGGGGCCAACGTCCTGACTTTC. V gene TRBV12-3 or TRBV12-4 combines with J gene TRBJ2-6; D may be TRBD1 (5 bases). This CDR3 comprises 15 residues. Trimming removed 2 bases at V and 4 bases at J, with 9 bases between.

V is TRBV29-1 and J is TRBJ2-7, with a weak D call TRBD2 (6 bases). V lost 3 bases and J 10 bases, leaving 22 bases between the germline ends. The CDR3 runs 14 residues. Looked up from germline, CDR1 is SQVTM and CDR2 is ANQGSEA. CDR3: CSVDTSHIVEAQYF. In DNA, the CDR3 is TGCAGCGTTGACACTAGCCACATAGTTGAGGCCCAGTACTTC.

This clonotype was seen a handful of times. This chain uses TRBV5-1 with TRBJ1-1; the match to TRBD1 covers 8 bases. V lost 4 bases to trimming and J lost 3 bases; unmatched junction nucleotides: 8. Looked up from germline, CDR1 is SGHRS and CDR2 is YFSETQ. CDR3 size: 15 residues. CDR3 sequence reads: CASSPFRGPDTEAFF. The CDR3, as DNA: TGCGCCAGCAGCCCGTTCAGGGGGCCGGACACTGAAGCTTTCTTT.

This chain links TRBV29-1 with TRBJ2-1; 9 bases agree with TRBD2. Germline CDR1 reads SQVTM; CDR2 reads ANQGSEA. J lost 8 bases, V lost 5 bases, and 7 bases had no gene match. The CDR3 runs 13 residues. The DNA for the CDR3 is TGCAGCGTTCAGGTAGCGGGAGTCTATGAGCAGTTCTTC. This codes for CSVQVAGVYEQFF.